Shown below are 9 T cell receptor beta chains from a single sample sequenced in a study of blood T cell repertoires in COVID-19. Clones were read by immunoSEQ multiplex PCR, and TCRdb kept only the in-frame ones, dropping some. The sample has under 300,000 clones, around four fifths seen once; the top ten hold approximately 6.3%. Source material: peripheral blood. Source of these receptors: a woman in her fifties or sixties with active or convalescent COVID-19.

CDR3 loop: CASYFLSTDTQYF. DNA of the CDR3: TGTGCCAGCTACTTCTTAAGCACAGATACGCAGTATTTT. The chain couples TRBV5-4 to TRBJ2-3; D is ambiguous. Trimming left V 7 bases short and J 0 bases short, with 9 bases between. This CDR3 comprises 13 residues. Germline V CDR1 and CDR2: SGHNT, YYREEE (reference sequence).

The gene calls are TRBV23-1 and TRBJ2-2; maybe TRBD2 (6 bases). TRBV23-1 is annotated as an ORF whose role is uncertain. The CDR3 spans 16 residues. V was cut by 7 bases and J by 3 bases, with 18 bases left in between. Here the CDR3 DNA reads TGCGCCAGCACCCGGGGAGGTCAAGGGGACACCGGGGAGCTGTTTTTT. As protein: CASTRGGQGDTGELFF.

This clone was counted a single time. This rearrangement joins TRBV18 to TRBJ1-1; D might be TRBD1 (5 bases). The V end was cut by 4 bases, the J end by 3 bases, with 9 bases between. Germline CDR1 reads KGHSH; CDR2 reads LQKENI. The CDR3 runs 13 residues. In DNA form, the CDR3 reads TGTGCCAGCTCACAAACCAGGGACACTGAAGCTTTCTTT. Translation gives CASSQTRDTEAFF.

A remark on this clone: Other DNA sequences from this sample encode an identical CDR3 as well. The CDR3 loop is CASSITGGYEQYF. The CDR3 bases are TGTGCCAGTAGTATTACAGGGGGTTACGAGCAGTACTTC. The chain combines TRBV19 with TRBJ2-7; the match to TRBD1 covers 8 bases. The germline CDR1 and CDR2 sequences are LNHDA and SQIVND (reference sequence). The CDR3 covers 13 residues. The V segment lost 3 bases and the J segment 4 bases; nucleotides outside the gene matches: 2.

This clone came up a few times. The chain is built from TRBV7-6 and TRBJ2-1, with 10 positions matching TRBD2. V was clipped by 0 bases and J by 15 bases; unmatched bases: 8. This CDR3 is built from 14 residues. Per the germline V gene, CDR1 is SGHVS and CDR2 is FNYEAQ. CDR3 DNA: TGTGCCAGCAGCTTAGCAACCACTAGCGGGGTTAGGTTCTTC. Encoded protein: CASSLATTSGVRFF. Full variable domain (outside the CDR3, taken from reference TRBV7-6 and TRBJ2-1): GAGVSQSPRYKVTKRGQDVALRCDPISGHVSLYWYRQALGQGPEFLTYFNYEAQQDKSGLPNDRFSAERPEGSISTLTIQRTEQRDSAMYRCASSLATTSGVRFFGPGTRLTVL.

This chain connects TRBV5-6 to TRBJ2-3; TRBD2 might be the D (6 bases). V was pared by 4 bases and J by 0 bases, with 9 bases between. Germline V gene data show CDR1 as SGHDT and CDR2 as YYEEEE. The CDR3 sequence is 14 residues long. The CDR3 loop is CASSLGTSTDTQYF. CDR3 DNA: TGTGCCAGCAGCCTGGGGACTAGCACAGATACGCAGTATTTT.

The chain uses TRBV5-6 and TRBJ2-1; D call uncertain. This CDR3 region has 16 residues. Per germline, CDR1 SGHDT and CDR2 YYEEEE. V was trimmed by 2 bases and J by 0 bases, leaving 12 bases between them. CDR3 in DNA: TGTGCCAGCAGCTTCTGGAGACTGAGCTCCTACAATGAGCAGTTCTTC. It specifies CASSFWRLSSYNEQFF.

A few counts support this clone. This rearrangement joins TRBV6-2 or TRBV6-3 to TRBJ2-3; 12 bases line up with TRBD2. Germline assignment: CDR1 MNHEY and CDR2 SVGEGT. The CDR3 is made up of 16 amino acids. V lost 1 base, J lost 4 bases, and 3 bases stayed unmatched. CDR3 nucleotides: TGTGCCAGCAGTTACTGGCTAGCGGGAGGGGCAGATACGCAGTATTTT. Translated, it gives CASSYWLAGGADTQYF.

With regard to this clone: This specimen includes other DNA sequences encoding the same CDR3. The chain couples TRBV10-3 to TRBJ2-3, with D perhaps TRBD2 (6 bases). CDR1 is ENHRY, CDR2 SYGVKD, per germline. Deletions cut 2 bases from V and 1 base from J, with 10 bases between. This CDR3 is built from 15 residues. CDR3 DNA: TGTGCCATCAGTGAGCGGGGGATTGGCACAGATACGCAGTATTTT. Encoded protein: CAISERGIGTDTQYF.